The 27 T cell receptor beta chains reported below all come from one sample, sequenced in a study of metastatic and nonmetastatic thyroid tumors. Thyroid surgery was preceded by no treatment in any patient. TCRdb reassembled clones from the PCR reads with MiXCR. The table has about 16,000 clones, under 30% seen once. Sequenced material: adjacent normal tissue. The receptor set was obtained from a female donor with papillary thyroid cancer or a benign thyroid nodule (not recorded which). Some clones in this sample may be carry-over from other donors' samples.

V and J are TRBV6-9 and TRBJ2-5; a possible D gene is TRBD1 (6 bases). Trimming removed 2 bases from V and 2 bases from J, with 18 bases in between. The CDR3 has 17 amino acids. Germline V CDR1 and CDR2: MNHGY, SVAAGI. CDR3 coding DNA: TGTGCCAGCAGTTATCTACCTCGTTTTGACAGGCAAGAGACCCAGTACTTC. This codes for CASSYLPRFDRQETQYF.

The sample holds a few counts of this clone. This chain connects TRBV6-4 to TRBJ2-3; no clear D. This CDR3 is 13 amino acids long. Germline V gene lookup returns CDR1 MRHNA and CDR2 SNTAGT. V was cut by 5 bases and J by 7 bases, with 13 bases left in between. The CDR3: CASSSLSSHTQYF. CDR3 coding DNA: TGTGCCAGCAGTTCCCTGTCGTCCCATACGCAGTATTTT.

The table lists this clone with many counts. This chain connects TRBV28 to TRBJ1-1; D possibly corresponds to TRBD1 (5 bases). V was trimmed by 6 bases and J by 5 bases, leaving 13 bases between them. The CDR3 totals 13 residues. From germline, CDR1 is MDHEN and CDR2 SYDVKM. In nucleotides, the CDR3 is TGTGCCAGCAGGTCTGACAGATTAACTGAAGCTTTCTTT. This translates into CASRSDRLTEAFF.

By share, this clone ranks as medium-sized. The V and J genes are TRBV5-1 and TRBJ2-5; 9 bases are shared with TRBD1. The CDR3 is 16 amino acids. Per the germline V gene, CDR1 is SGHRS and CDR2 is YFSETQ. V lost 4 bases, J lost 0 bases, and 7 bases stayed unmatched. CDR3 protein: CASSIGTGPYQETQYF. The CDR3 coding sequence is TGCGCCAGCAGCATTGGGACAGGGCCTTACCAAGAGACCCAGTACTTC.

This clone was seen a few times. The chain is built from TRBV19 and TRBJ1-5, with a possible D match to TRBD1 (5 bases). Trimming removed 3 bases at V and 5 bases at J, with 8 bases between. Germline V lookup: CDR1 LNHDA, CDR2 SQIVND (reference sequence). The CDR3 has 13 residues. The CDR3: CASSMWDDQPQHF. CDR3 nucleotide sequence: TGTGCCAGTAGTATGTGGGACGATCAGCCCCAGCATTTT.

This chain joins TRBV6-1 and TRBJ2-7; TRBD2 matches at 14 bases. The germline gives CDR1 MNHNS, CDR2 SASEGT. This CDR3 region has 13 residues. With V trimmed by 9 bases and J by 5 bases, 3 bases remained unmatched. The CDR3 loop reads CASPGLAGDEQYF. DNA of the CDR3: TGTGCCAGTCCGGGACTAGCGGGAGACGAGCAGTACTTC.

The chain carries TRBV6-6 and TRBJ2-7; the match to TRBD1 covers 9 bases. The CDR3 loop spans 16 amino acids. From germline, CDR1 is MNHNY and CDR2 SVGAGI (reference sequence). The ends lost 2 bases at V and 4 bases at J; junction bases unmatched: 9. The CDR3 loop reads CASSYRTGAIPYEQYF. Written as DNA, the CDR3 is TGTGCCAGCAGTTACAGGACAGGGGCAATCCCGTACGAGCAGTACTTC.

V usage is TRBV28 and J usage is TRBJ2-2, with D perhaps TRBD1 (5 bases). Germline assignment: CDR1 MDHEN and CDR2 SYDVKM. Between the trimmed V and J ends, which lost 6 bases and 1 base, there was a span of 12 bases. There are 15 residues in the CDR3. CDR3 residues: CASRSDRQNTGELFF. The CDR3 nucleotides read TGTGCCAGCAGATCCGACAGACAGAACACCGGGGAGCTGTTTTTT.

The chain uses TRBV20-1 and TRBJ1-1; TRBD1 is a possible D gene (5 bases). Germline values: CDR1 DFQATT, CDR2 SNEGSKA (reference sequence). This CDR3 comprises 14 residues. V was trimmed by 5 bases and J by 6 bases, leaving 19 bases between them. As DNA, the CDR3 is TGCAGTGCTTGCCCCCTACAGGAGGGGTCTGAAGCTTTCTTT. As protein: CSACPLQEGSEAFF.

The J gene is TRBJ2-1, the V gene TRBV11-1; the D gene is possibly TRBD2 (6 bases). V lost 5 bases and J 3 bases, leaving 17 bases between the germline ends. Germline V CDR1 and CDR2: SGHAT, FQDESV (reference sequence). This CDR3 is built from 16 residues. The chain's CDR3 is CASSGRVGRVYNEQFF. CDR3 nucleotides: TGTGCCAGCAGCGGGCGGGTCGGGAGAGTCTACAATGAGCAGTTCTTC.

Only one count was recorded for this clone. V gene TRBV20-1 combines with J gene TRBJ1-5, with D maybe TRBD1 (6 bases). The CDR3 contains 15 residues. Trimming took 5 bases from V and 3 from J, leaving 17 bases between them. Per germline, CDR1 DFQATT and CDR2 SNEGSKA (reference sequence). This chain's CDR3 is CSAYSGAHPNQPQHF. CDR3 bases: TGCAGTGCTTATTCAGGGGCCCACCCCAATCAGCCCCAGCATTTT.

The V and J genes are TRBV11-2 and TRBJ2-7; TRBD2 aligns across 8 bases. Germline V gives CDR1 SGHAT, CDR2 FQNNGV. This CDR3 has 15 amino acids. Unmatched junction bases numbered 9, after V lost 5 bases and J lost 3 bases. The CDR3 loop reads CASSLAGGENYEQYF. The CDR3 DNA reads TGTGCCAGCAGCCTCGCCGGGGGGGAGAACTACGAGCAGTACTTC.

J is TRBJ2-7 and V is TRBV11-2, with TRBD2 as a possible D gene (6 bases). The germline V gene encodes CDR1 SGHAT and CDR2 FQNNGV. V dropped 5 bases and J dropped 3 bases, with 23 bases sitting between them. The CDR3 runs to 17 residues. CDR3 sequence reads: CASSVPSGATILYEQYF. The CDR3 nucleotides are TGTGCCAGCAGCGTCCCCTCGGGAGCAACAATTCTCTACGAGCAGTACTTC.

This clone is medium-sized by share. This chain uses TRBV7-6 with TRBJ1-2; D not certain. Germline lookup yields CDR1 SGHVS and CDR2 FNYEAQ. The V end lost 1 base, the J end lost 6 bases, and 12 bases lay between the germline ends. The CDR3 consists of 14 residues. The CDR3 loop reads CASSLDVVTHGYTF. The CDR3 bases are TGTGCCAGCAGCTTAGATGTAGTCACCCATGGCTACACCTTC.

Worth noting for this clone: The junction shows a germline mismatch at one end, possibly a read error. The chain is built from TRBV12-3 or TRBV12-4 and TRBJ2-3, with 7 bases matching TRBD2. The CDR3 runs to 15 residues. The CDR3 DNA sequence: TGTGCCAGCAGTTATAGCGGGTCTAGCACATATACGCAGTATTTT. It specifies CASSYSGSSTYTQYF.

This clone was detected only a few times. The chain has TRBV4-1 and TRBJ2-7; D possibly corresponds to TRBD1 (6 bases). The V end was cut by 0 bases, the J end by 3 bases, with 9 bases between. The CDR3 has 14 amino acids. CDR1 MGHRA and CDR2 YSYEKL come from the germline V gene. Here the CDR3 DNA reads TGCGCCAGCAGCCAAGACAGGGGATACTACGAGCAGTACTTC. Its translation: CASSQDRGYYEQYF.

This clone was found a few times. V and J are TRBV6-1 and TRBJ1-5; D remains ambiguous. Germline loops: CDR1 MNHNS, CDR2 SASEGT. The germline V and J ends were trimmed by 2 bases and 2 bases, with 4 bases remaining between them. The CDR3 sequence is 13 residues long. The CDR3 coding sequence is TGTGCCAGCAGTGAATATGGCAATCAGCCCCAGCATTTT. It translates to CASSEYGNQPQHF.

Of note for this clone: The CDR3 does not close with the conserved phenylalanine or tryptophan, likely indicating a read error. CDR3 protein: CASSDSEKDTQYN. CDR3 in DNA: TGTGCCAGCAGTGACTCGGAGAAAGATACGCAGTATAAT. The chain employs TRBV6-4 and TRBJ2-3; no reliable D call. CDR3 length equals 13 residues. The germline CDR1 and CDR2 sequences are MRHNA and SNTAGT. Trimming removed 0 bases at V and 5 bases at J, with 6 bases between.

This clone was seen only a few times. The chain uses TRBV7-2 and TRBJ2-3; possible D gene TRBD2, 6 bases. This CDR3 has 12 residues. CDR1 is SGHTA and CDR2 is FQGNSA in the germline V gene. The V end lost 1 base, the J end lost 10 bases, and 9 bases lay between the germline ends. This chain's CDR3 is CASSLDAGPQYF. CDR3 nucleotides: TGTGCCAGCAGCTTAGATGCGGGGCCGCAGTATTTT.

The chain is built from TRBV28 and TRBJ2-2; 9 bases match TRBD1. Germline lookup yields CDR1 MDHEN and CDR2 SYDVKM. V lost 5 bases to trimming and J lost 7 bases; unmatched junction nucleotides: 5. The CDR3 spans 14 residues. CDR3 nucleotide sequence: TGTGCCAGCAGTGGACAGGGGTCGGGCGGGGAGCTGTTTTTT. Protein: CASSGQGSGGELFF. Variable domain in full (rest from reference TRBV28 and TRBJ2-2): DVKVTQSSRYLVKRTGEKVFLECVQDMDHENMFWYRQDPGLGLRLIYFSYDVKMKEKGDIPEGYSVSREKKERFSLILESASTNQTSMYLCASSGQGSGGELFFGEGSRLTVL.

The CDR3 loop reads CASRPAHGWQFF. CDR3 bases: TGTGCCAGCAGACCCGCCCATGGCTGGCAGTTCTTC. The chain combines TRBV6-1 with TRBJ2-1; D call uncertain. This CDR3 is built from 12 residues. The germline V and J ends were trimmed by 6 bases and 12 bases, with 15 bases remaining between them. Germline CDR1 MNHNS, CDR2 SASEGT.

V is TRBV15 and J is TRBJ2-7; 8 nucleotides agree with TRBD2. CDR1 and CDR2 from the germline V gene are LNHNV and YYDKDF (reference sequence). Trimming at V came to 5 bases and at J to 0 bases, leaving 6 bases not matched to a gene. The CDR3 is 15 residues long. CDR3 nucleotide sequence: TGTGCCACCAGCCGTCGGGGGGGGGCCTCCTACGAGCAGTACTTC. Translating gives CATSRRGGASYEQYF.

This clone was found a few times. This rearrangement joins TRBV19 to TRBJ2-2; no reliable D call. V lost 3 bases and J 3 bases, leaving 11 bases between the germline ends. The germline V gene encodes CDR1 LNHDA and CDR2 SQIVND (reference sequence). The CDR3 is made up of 15 amino acids. CDR3 DNA: TGTGCCAGTAGTATCCCGGACGACTACACCGGGGAGCTGTTTTTT. Residues: CASSIPDDYTGELFF.

This clone has a handful of counts. This sequence joins TRBV28 and TRBJ2-2, with D uncertain. Deletions cut 6 bases from V and 1 base from J, with 12 bases between. The CDR3 is 15 residues long. CDR1 and CDR2 from the germline V gene are MDHEN and SYDVKM. The CDR3 protein is CASRSDIQNTGELFF. For the CDR3, the DNA is TGTGCCAGCAGATCCGACATACAGAACACCGGGGAGCTGTTTTTT.

The chain uses TRBV11-2 and TRBJ2-1, with 10 nucleotides matching TRBD2. Germline V CDR1 and CDR2: SGHAT, FQNNGV. The CDR3 length is 18 residues. The V gene end was trimmed by 5 bases and the J gene end by 0 bases; junction bases not matched to a gene: 10. CDR3 in DNA: TGTGCCAGCAGCCTGGGGAGCGGGGGGGACCACTCCTACAATGAGCAGTTCTTC. Protein product: CASSLGSGGDHSYNEQFF. The entire variable domain, with the rest obtained from reference TRBV11-2 and TRBJ2-1, is as follows: EAGVAQSPRYKIIEKRQSVAFWCNPISGHATLYWYQQILGQGPKLLIQFQNNGVVDDSQLPKDRFSAERLKGVDSTLKIQPAKLEDSAVYLCASSLGSGGDHSYNEQFFGPGTRLTVL.

The chain links TRBV30 to TRBJ2-7; 10 nucleotides agree with TRBD1. CDR3 length: 16 residues. Trimming removed 4 bases from V and 2 bases from J; junction bases left unmatched: 11. Germline CDR1 GTSNPN, CDR2 SVGIG (reference sequence). The CDR3 bases are TGTGCCTGGAATGGAGACAGGGGGCAGTACCCCTACGAGCAGTACTTC. Protein: CAWNGDRGQYPYEQYF.

This chain uses TRBV20-1 with TRBJ2-3; TRBD2 aligns across 10 bases. The CDR3 runs 13 residues. Trimming cost V 6 bases and J 0 bases; bases outside gene matches: 0. Germline lookup yields CDR1 DFQATT and CDR2 SNEGSKA (reference sequence). The CDR3 reads CSATSGSTDTQYF. DNA of the CDR3: TGCAGTGCGACTAGCGGGAGCACAGATACGCAGTATTTT.